This TCR beta chain came from a study of blood T cell repertoires in COVID-19. CDR3 length equals 15 residues. Trimming removed 4 bases from V and 1 base from J; junction bases left unmatched: 7. Germline V gene sequence: CDR1 SQVTM, CDR2 ANQGSEA. Profiled with immunoSEQ multiplex PCR; TCRdb holds only in-frame clones, not every one. The sample lists about 98,000 clones, around 90% seen once, with approximately 5% in the top ten. This clone occurred a few times. The V call is TRBV29-1, the J call TRBJ1-1; 9 positions match TRBD1. Input material: peripheral blood. The receptor was derived from a man between 65 and 85 years old with acute or convalescent COVID-19. In DNA, the CDR3 is TGCAGCGTTGTTGGACAGGGGAGTTGGAACACTGAAGCTTTCTTT. Amino acid sequence: CSVVGQGSWNTEAFF. Filled out from reference TRBV29-1 and TRBJ1-1, the complete variable domain reads SAVISQKPSRDICQRGTSLTIQCQVDSQVTMMFWYRQQPGQSLTLIATANQGSEATYESGFVIDKFPISRPNLTFSTLTVSNMSPEDSSIYLCSVVGQGSWNTEAFFGQGTRLTVV.